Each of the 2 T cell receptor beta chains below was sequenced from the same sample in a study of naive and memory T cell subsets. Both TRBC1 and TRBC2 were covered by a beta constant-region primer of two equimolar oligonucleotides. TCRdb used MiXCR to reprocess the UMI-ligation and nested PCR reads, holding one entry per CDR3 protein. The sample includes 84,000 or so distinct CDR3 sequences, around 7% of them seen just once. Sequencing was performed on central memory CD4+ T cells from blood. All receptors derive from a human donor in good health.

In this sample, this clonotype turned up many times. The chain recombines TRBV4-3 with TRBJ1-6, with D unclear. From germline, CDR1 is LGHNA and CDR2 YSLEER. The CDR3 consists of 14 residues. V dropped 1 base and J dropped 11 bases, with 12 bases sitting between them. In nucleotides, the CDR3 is TGCGCCAGCAGCCAAGGAATCGGTGCGACACCCCTCCACTTT. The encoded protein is CASSQGIGATPLHF.

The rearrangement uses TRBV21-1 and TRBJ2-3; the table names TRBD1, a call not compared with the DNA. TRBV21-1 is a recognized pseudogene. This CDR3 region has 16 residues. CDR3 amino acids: CASSKVRVSRDGYAVF. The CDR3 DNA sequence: TGTGCCAGCAGCAAGGTCAGGGTTTCGAGGGATGGATACGCAGTATTT.